Listed below are T cell receptor beta chains from one sample, sequenced in a study of blood T cell repertoires in COVID-19. Sequenced by immunoSEQ multiplex PCR; TCRdb stores in-frame clones only, minus some. The sample records about 120,000 clones, about 89% being singletons. Sequencing was performed on peripheral blood. These receptors were obtained from a woman in her sixties or seventies with acute or convalescent COVID-19. Each CDR3 is given with its conserved first and last residue. The D gene is left open where the match is weak. Only part of the rows carry a size: once, few, many, or a class if the clone is expanded.

TRBV28	TRBJ1-1	-	-	TGTGCCAGTTCCGGTGTGACGGGGAACACTGAAGCTTTCTTT	CASSGVTGNTEAFF
TRBV3-1/TRBV3-2	TRBJ2-7	-	TRBD1	TGTGCCAGCAGCTTGGGGACAGAACCCTACGAGCAGTACTTC	CASSLGTEPYEQYF
TRBV2	TRBJ2-5	-	TRBD2	TGTGCCAGCAGTGAAGAGTATCGACTAGCGGGGGGTACTAGCCAAGAGACCCAGTACTTC	CASSEEYRLAGGTSQETQYF
TRBV7-8	TRBJ1-2	-	-	TGTGCCAGCAGCCCCGGTGGCGACAGGTCCCTATGGGGCTACACCTTC	CASSPGGDRSLWGYTF
TRBV27	TRBJ2-7	-	-	TGTGCCAGCAGGCGTGCACTCTACTACGAGCAGTACTTC	CASRRALYYEQYF
TRBV7-9	TRBJ2-5	once	TRBD2	TGTGCCAGCAGCCCAACTAGCGGGGGGGCCCAAGAGACCCAGTACTTC	CASSPTSGGAQETQYF
TRBV12-3/TRBV12-4	TRBJ1-1	-	-	TGTGCCAGCAGAGAGACAGTGAACACTGAAGCTTTCTTT	CASRETVNTEAFF
TRBV7-9	TRBJ1-2	-	-	TGTGCCAGCAGCTCCTACGGGGGAACGGAATATGGCTACACCTTC	CASSSYGGTEYGYTF
TRBV28	TRBJ2-7	-	-	TGTGCCAGCAGTCCCCCTATCTACGAGCAGTACTTC	CASSPPIYEQYF
TRBV10-3	TRBJ2-1	-	-	TGTGCCATCAGGGGGGGACCCAACAATGAGCAGTTCTTC	CAIRGGPNNEQFF
TRBV19	TRBJ1-4	-	TRBD1	TGTGCCAGTAGTCTTAACACAGGGGCTACTAATGAAAAACTGTTTTTT	CASSLNTGATNEKLFF
TRBV27	TRBJ2-1	few	TRBD1	TGTGCCAGCAGTCCGGGGACAGGGAGAAGGAATGAGCAGTTCTTC	CASSPGTGRRNEQFF
TRBV28	TRBJ1-3	-	-	TGTGCCAGCAGACTTGGAAACACCATATATTTT	CASRLGNTIYF
TRBV11-2	TRBJ2-1	-	-	TGTGCCAGCAGCTCCAGGCTAACGAGGGACTATGAGCAGTTCTTC	CASSSRLTRDYEQFF
TRBV25-1	TRBJ2-5	-	-	TGTGCCAGCAGTGTCTCAGGGCAAGAGACCCAGTACTTC	CASSVSGQETQYF
TRBV5-1	TRBJ2-2	-	-	TGCGCCAGCAGCTTGGACAATACCGGGGAGCTGTTTTTT	CASSLDNTGELFF
TRBV29-1	TRBJ2-5	-	TRBD2	TGCAGCGTTGGGCAGATAGCGGGGGGAGGAGAGACCCAGTACTTC	CSVGQIAGGGETQYF
TRBV29-1	TRBJ2-2	-	TRBD1	TGCAGCGTTGCCCCGACCGACAGGGTCGGGACCGGGGAGCTGTTTTTT	CSVAPTDRVGTGELFF
TRBV3-1/TRBV3-2	TRBJ1-5	few	-	TGTGCCAGCAGCCAAGGACAGGTGGATCAGCCCCAGCATTTT	CASSQGQVDQPQHF
TRBV12-3/TRBV12-4	TRBJ1-4	-	TRBD1	TGTGCCAGTGGGACAGGGGGGAATGAAAAACTGTTTTTT	CASGTGGNEKLFF
TRBV10-1	TRBJ2-2	-	TRBD1	TGCGCCAGCAGGGCAGGGGGCTCCGGGGAGCTGTTTTTT	CASRAGGSGELFF
TRBV3-1/TRBV3-2	TRBJ1-1	-	-	TGTGCCAGCAGCCAAGCCAGGGTAGCTTTCTTT	CASSQARVAFF
TRBV11-3	TRBJ1-1	once	TRBD1	TGTGCCAGCAGCCGGGACAGTTTGAACACTGAAGCTTTCTTT	CASSRDSLNTEAFF